This T cell receptor (beta chain) was obtained from a study of graft-versus-host responses after intestinal transplantation (dated by TCRdb to the early 2020s). Turning to the overall study: The transplants that recipients got were multivisceral, liver-intestinal, or isolated intestinal. Bulk TCR-beta CDR3 sequencing was used to track graft-versus-host and host-versus-graft alloreactive T cell clones in the graft, circulation and bone marrow after intestinal transplantation. Alloreactive clones were identified by sequencing pre-transplant mixed lymphocyte reaction products and comparing them with unstimulated pre-transplant donor and recipient T cells. The cohort enrolled about two dozen intestinal transplant recipients, one of whom was a retransplant, and a few patients without pretransplant specimens were excluded. Instead of going to the commercial service, samples from a few later patients were sequenced in-house on an Illumina MiSeq and processed with MiXCR. A peak of at least 4% donor T cells among recipient peripheral blood mononuclear cells was the definition used for donor T cell macrochimerism. All recipients received anti-thymocyte globulin induction followed by maintenance tacrolimus and steroids for 3 to 4 years. Paper-wide results and their limitations: The conclusions were limited by the relatively low number and heterogeneity of the intestinal transplant patients. In patients with donor T cell macrochimerism, the allografts had high GvH to HvG T cell clonal ratios. Early after transplant, peak levels of circulating GvH clones were found to be associated with declines in HvG clones. GvH clones were detected in recipient bone marrow, and some appeared earlier in ileal mucosa or blood, consistent with an intestinal mucosal origin.

Libraries were made using the immunoSEQ multiplex PCR assay. For most patients, genomic DNA was subjected to high-throughput TCR-beta CDR3 sequencing by Adaptive Biotechnologies. Per the original workflow: Adaptive's ImmunoSEQ software supplied the TCR sequencing data for around 19 patients, while MiXCR and VDJtools were used to process three other patients. CDR3 nucleotide sequences shared by donor and recipient were removed because the origin of these sequences could not be assigned. To count as alloreactive, a clone needed at least 2-fold expansion over unstimulated cells and a minimum CFSE-low frequency of 0.002% (template counts) or 0.001% (read counts). Clones were considered mappable if detected in sequenced pre-transplant spleen, lymph node, or MLR CFSE-low populations of the donor or recipient. Cumulative frequency of alloreactive clones was calculated as a percentage of all sequences weighted by copy number. Held by TCRdb, this immuneACCESS table contains in-frame sequences only and omits some clones. Under half of the omission traces to an unresolved V gene where checked; the cause of the rest is unknown. V and J calls and clone size are those listed in that table; D and trimming were worked out from the DNA. Here the sample has over 80,000 clones; roughly 86% occur a single time. Jointly, the top ten make up more than 1.4% of the sample.

V lost 2 bases and J lost 1 base; the stretch between them is 20 bases long. Taken from cysteine to phenylalanine, the CDR3 has 18 residues. Only the CDR3 region is kept as DNA, spanning 54 bases read in frame from base 1. CDR1 and CDR2, looked up from the germline V gene, are SNHLY and FYNNEI. Blood samples were collected up to 4 times in the first month after transplant and then at least monthly when available. Note on this clone: The antigen it recognizes is unknown. No base-level quality is on record; no much larger clone is a single base apart.

The source is a human patient who received an intestinal transplant, so some T cells may come from the graft donor. The source material was PBMCs, sampled 255 days after intestinal transplant. This receptor chain uses TRBV2 and TRBJ1-2; possibly the D gene is TRBD1, per 5 matching bases. The nucleotide sequence reads as follows: TGTGCCAGCAGTGAAATGGGGCCCGGGACCGTCCTTAACTATGGCTACACCTTC. The translation is CASSEMGPGTVLNYGYTF.